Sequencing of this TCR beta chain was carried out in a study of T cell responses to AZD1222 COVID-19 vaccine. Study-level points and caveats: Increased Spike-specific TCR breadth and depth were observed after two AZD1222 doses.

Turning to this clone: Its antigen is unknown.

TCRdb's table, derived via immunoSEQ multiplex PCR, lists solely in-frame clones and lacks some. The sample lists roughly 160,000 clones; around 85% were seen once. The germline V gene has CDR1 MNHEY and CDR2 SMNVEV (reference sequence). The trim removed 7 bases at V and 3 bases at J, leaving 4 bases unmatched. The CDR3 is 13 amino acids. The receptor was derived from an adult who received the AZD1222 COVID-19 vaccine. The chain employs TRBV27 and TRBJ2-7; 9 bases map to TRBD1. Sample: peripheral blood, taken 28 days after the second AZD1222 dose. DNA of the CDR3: TGTGCCAGCAAGAGACAGGGGGTCTACGAGCAGTACTTC. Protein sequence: CASKRQGVYEQYF.